Here is one T cell receptor beta chain with its context. TCRdb's copy holds only in-frame clones and misses some; the assay was immunoSEQ multiplex PCR. The data show around 100,000 clones, roughly 92% seen once. Trimming stripped 0 bases from V and 3 bases from J, with 15 bases between. Germline CDR1 and CDR2: LGHNA and YNFKEQ. The CDR3 is 17 residues long. The sample comes from a study of T cell changes during pregnancy in multiple sclerosis. This receptor was identified in a female donor with multiple sclerosis, enrolled in a pregnancy study. The rearrangement joins TRBV4-2 to TRBJ1-5; D not certain. Sequenced here: peripheral blood, sampled after pregnancy. CDR3 nucleotide sequence: TGTGCCAGCAGCCAAGACCGAGGGTGGAGGGACAATCAGCCCCAGCATTTT. The encoded protein is CASSQDRGWRDNQPQHF.